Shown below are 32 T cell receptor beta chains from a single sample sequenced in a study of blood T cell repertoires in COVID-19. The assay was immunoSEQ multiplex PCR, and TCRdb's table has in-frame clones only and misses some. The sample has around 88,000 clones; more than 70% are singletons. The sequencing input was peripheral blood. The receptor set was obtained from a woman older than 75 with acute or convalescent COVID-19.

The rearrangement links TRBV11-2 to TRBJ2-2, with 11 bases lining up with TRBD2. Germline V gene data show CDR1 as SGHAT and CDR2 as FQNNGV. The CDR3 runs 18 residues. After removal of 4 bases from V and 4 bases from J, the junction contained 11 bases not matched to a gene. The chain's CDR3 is CASSSAIQLAGATGELFF. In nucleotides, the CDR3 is TGTGCCAGCAGCTCCGCTATACAACTAGCGGGAGCCACCGGGGAGCTGTTTTTT.

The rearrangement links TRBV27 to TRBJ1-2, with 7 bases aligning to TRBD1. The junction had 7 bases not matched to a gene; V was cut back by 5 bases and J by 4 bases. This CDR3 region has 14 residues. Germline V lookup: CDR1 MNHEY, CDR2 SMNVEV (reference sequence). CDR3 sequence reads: CASSPQGSSYGYTF. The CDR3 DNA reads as TGTGCCAGCAGTCCACAGGGGTCTTCCTATGGCTACACCTTC.

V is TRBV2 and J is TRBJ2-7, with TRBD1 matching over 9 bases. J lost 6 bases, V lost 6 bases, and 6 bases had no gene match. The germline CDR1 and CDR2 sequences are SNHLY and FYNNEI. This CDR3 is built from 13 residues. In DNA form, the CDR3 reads TGTGCCAGCAGGGGACAGGGATGGTTCGAGCAGTACTTC. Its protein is CASRGQGWFEQYF.

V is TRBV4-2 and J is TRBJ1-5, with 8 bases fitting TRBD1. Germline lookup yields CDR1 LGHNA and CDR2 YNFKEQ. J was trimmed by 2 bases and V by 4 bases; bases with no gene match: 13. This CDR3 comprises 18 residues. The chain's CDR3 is CASSRSAGQGLGNQPQHF. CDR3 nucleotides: TGTGCCAGCAGCCGGAGCGCAGGACAGGGCTTGGGCAATCAGCCCCAGCATTTT.

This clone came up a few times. The CDR3 bases are TGTGCCAGCGGGGAAAGAAGTACTAGCGGGGGCGCGAGGGAGACCCAGTACTTC. As protein: CASGERSTSGGARETQYF. The V gene is TRBV2, the J gene TRBJ2-5; TRBD2 agrees at 11 bases. In germline, CDR1 is SNHLY, CDR2 FYNNEI. Trimming cost V 8 bases and J 5 bases; bases outside gene matches: 19. The CDR3 runs to 18 residues.

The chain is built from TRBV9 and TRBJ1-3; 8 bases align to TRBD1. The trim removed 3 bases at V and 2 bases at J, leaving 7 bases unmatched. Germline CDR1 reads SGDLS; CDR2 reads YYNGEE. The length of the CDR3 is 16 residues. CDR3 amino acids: CASSGGVQGAGNTIYF. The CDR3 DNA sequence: TGTGCCAGCAGCGGAGGGGTACAGGGGGCTGGAAACACCATATATTTT.

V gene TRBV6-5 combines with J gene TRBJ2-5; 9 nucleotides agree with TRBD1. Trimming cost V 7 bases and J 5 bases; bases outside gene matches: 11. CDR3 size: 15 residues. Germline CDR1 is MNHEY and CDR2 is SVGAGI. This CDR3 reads CASTEPTGGGETQYF. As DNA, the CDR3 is TGTGCCAGCACCGAACCTACAGGGGGCGGGGAGACCCAGTACTTC.

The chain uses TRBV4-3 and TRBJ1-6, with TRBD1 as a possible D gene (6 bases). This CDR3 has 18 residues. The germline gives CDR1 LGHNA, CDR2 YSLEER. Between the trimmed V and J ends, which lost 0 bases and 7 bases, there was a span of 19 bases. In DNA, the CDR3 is TGCGCCAGCAGCCAAGATACCACCCAGGGGAGCTCAAATTCACCCCTCCACTTT. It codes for CASSQDTTQGSSNSPLHF.

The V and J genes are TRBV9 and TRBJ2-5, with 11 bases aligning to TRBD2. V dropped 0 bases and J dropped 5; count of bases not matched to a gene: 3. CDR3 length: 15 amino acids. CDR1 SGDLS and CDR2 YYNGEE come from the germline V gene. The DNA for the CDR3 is TGTGCCAGCAGCGTAGCACCTAGCGGGAGGGAGACCCAGTACTTC. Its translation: CASSVAPSGRETQYF.

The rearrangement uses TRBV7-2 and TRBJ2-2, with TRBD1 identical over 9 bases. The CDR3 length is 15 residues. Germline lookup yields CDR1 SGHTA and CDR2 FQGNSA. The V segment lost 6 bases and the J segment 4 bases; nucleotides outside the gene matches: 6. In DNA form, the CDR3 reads TGTGCCAGCAGACCCGACAGGGGGACCACCGGGGAGCTGTTTTTT. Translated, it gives CASRPDRGTTGELFF.

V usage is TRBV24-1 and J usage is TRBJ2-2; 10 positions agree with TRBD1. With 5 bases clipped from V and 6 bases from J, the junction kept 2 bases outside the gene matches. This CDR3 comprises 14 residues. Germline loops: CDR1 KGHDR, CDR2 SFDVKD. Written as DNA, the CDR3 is TGTGCCACCAGTGGACAGGGGGCCCCCGGGGAGCTGTTTTTT. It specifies CATSGQGAPGELFF.

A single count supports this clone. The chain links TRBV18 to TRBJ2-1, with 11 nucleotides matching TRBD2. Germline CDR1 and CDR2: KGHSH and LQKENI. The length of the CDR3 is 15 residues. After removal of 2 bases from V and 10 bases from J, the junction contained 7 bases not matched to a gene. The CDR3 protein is CASSPLTSGEGEQFF. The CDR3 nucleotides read TGTGCCAGCTCACCATTGACTAGCGGGGAAGGCGAGCAGTTCTTC.

The chain's CDR3 is CASSTGLSTDTQYF. The CDR3 DNA sequence: TGTGCCAGCAGCACTGGACTAAGCACAGATACGCAGTATTTT. The rearrangement uses TRBV7-2 and TRBJ2-3; weak D call: TRBD2 (6 bases). Trimming left V 5 bases short and J 0 bases short, with 9 bases between. The CDR3 runs 14 residues. Germline lookup yields CDR1 SGHTA and CDR2 FQGNSA.

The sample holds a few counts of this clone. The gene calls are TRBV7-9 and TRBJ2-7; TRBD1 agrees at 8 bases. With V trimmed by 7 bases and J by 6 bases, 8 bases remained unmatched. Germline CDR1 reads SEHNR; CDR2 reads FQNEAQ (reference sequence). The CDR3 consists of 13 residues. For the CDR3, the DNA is TGTGCCAGCACCTTTCCAGGGGGCGGCGAGCAGTACTTC. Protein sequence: CASTFPGGGEQYF.

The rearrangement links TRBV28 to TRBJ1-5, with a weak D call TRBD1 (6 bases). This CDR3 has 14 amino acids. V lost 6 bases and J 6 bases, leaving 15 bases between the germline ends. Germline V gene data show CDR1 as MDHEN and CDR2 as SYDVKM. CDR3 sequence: CASRAGTQIQPQHF. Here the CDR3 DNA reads TGTGCCAGCAGGGCCGGGACACAGATTCAGCCCCAGCATTTT.

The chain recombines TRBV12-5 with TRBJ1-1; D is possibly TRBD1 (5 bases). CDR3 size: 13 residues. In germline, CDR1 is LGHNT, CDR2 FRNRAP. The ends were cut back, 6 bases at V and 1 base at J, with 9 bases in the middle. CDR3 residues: CASGGGRNTEAFF. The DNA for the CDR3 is TGTGCTAGTGGCGGGGGTCGGAACACTGAAGCTTTCTTT.

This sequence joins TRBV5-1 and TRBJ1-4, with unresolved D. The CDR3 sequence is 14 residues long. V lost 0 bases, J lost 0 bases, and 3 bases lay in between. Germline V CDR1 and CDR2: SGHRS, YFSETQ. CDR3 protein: CASSLAATNEKLFF. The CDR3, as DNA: TGCGCCAGCAGCTTGGCGGCAACTAATGAAAAACTGTTTTTT.

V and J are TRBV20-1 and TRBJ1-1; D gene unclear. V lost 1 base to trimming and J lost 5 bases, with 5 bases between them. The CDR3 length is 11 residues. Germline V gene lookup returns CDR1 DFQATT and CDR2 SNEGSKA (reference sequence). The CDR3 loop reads CSARGATEAFF. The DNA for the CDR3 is TGCAGTGCTAGAGGGGCGACTGAAGCTTTCTTT.

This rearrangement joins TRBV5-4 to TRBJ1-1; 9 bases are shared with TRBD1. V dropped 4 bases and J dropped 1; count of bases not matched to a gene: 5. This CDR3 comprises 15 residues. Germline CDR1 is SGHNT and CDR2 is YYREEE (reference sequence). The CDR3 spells CASSKRDRANTEAFF. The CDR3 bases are TGTGCCAGCAGCAAGAGGGACAGGGCGAACACTGAAGCTTTCTTT.

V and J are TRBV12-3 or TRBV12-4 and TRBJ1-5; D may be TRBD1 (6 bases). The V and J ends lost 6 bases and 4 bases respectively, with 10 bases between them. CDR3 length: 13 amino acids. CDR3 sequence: CASSQGQNQPQHF. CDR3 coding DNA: TGTGCCAGCAGCCAGGGGCAGAATCAGCCCCAGCATTTT.

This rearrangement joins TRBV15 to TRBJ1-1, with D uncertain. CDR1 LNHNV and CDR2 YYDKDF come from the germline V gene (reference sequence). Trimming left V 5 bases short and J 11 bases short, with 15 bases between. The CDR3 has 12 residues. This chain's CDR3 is CATSGRERRAFF. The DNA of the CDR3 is TGTGCCACCAGCGGCAGAGAACGGAGGGCTTTCTTT.

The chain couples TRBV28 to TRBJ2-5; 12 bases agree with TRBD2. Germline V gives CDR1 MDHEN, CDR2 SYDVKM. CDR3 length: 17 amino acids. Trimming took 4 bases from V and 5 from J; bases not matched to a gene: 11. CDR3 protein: CASSSGLAGPEGETQYF. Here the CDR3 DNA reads TGTGCCAGCAGTTCGGGACTAGCGGGTCCAGAGGGGGAGACCCAGTACTTC.

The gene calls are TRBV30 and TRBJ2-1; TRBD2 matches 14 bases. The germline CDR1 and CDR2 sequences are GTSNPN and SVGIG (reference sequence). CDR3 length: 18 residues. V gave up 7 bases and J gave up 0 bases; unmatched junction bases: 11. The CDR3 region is CAFTGTSGSPSSYNEQFF. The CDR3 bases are TGTGCCTTTACCGGGACTAGCGGGAGTCCAAGCTCCTACAATGAGCAGTTCTTC.

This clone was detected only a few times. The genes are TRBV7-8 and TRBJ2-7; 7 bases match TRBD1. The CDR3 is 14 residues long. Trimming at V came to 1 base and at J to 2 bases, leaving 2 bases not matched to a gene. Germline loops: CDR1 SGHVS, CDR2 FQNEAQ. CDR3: CASSLEGQTYEQYF. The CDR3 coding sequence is TGTGCCAGCAGCTTAGAGGGACAGACCTACGAGCAGTACTTC.

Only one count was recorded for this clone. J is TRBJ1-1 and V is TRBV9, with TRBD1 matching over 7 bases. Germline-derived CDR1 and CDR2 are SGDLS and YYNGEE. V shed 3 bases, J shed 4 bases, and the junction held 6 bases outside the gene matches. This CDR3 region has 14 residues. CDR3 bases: TGTGCCAGCAGCGGAGAATGGACAGGCACTGAAGCTTTCTTT. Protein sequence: CASSGEWTGTEAFF.

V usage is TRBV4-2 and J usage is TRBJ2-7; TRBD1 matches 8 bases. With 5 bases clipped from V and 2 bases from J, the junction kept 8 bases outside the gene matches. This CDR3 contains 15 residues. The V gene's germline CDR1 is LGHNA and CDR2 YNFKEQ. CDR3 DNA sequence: TGTGCCAGCAGCAACCGACAGGGGCAAGCCTACGAGCAGTACTTC. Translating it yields CASSNRQGQAYEQYF.

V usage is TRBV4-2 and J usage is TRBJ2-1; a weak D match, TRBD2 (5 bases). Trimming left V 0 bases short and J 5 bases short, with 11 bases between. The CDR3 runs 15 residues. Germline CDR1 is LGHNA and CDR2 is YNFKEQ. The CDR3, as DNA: TGTGCCAGCAGCCAAGATGCACTAGTGAACAATGAGCAGTTCTTC. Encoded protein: CASSQDALVNNEQFF.

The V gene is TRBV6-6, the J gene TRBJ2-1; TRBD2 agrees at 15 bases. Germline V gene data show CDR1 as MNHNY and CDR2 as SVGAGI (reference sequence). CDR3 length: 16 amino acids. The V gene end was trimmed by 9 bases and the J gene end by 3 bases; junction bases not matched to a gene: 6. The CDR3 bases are TGTGCCAGTTTAGGGACTAGCGGGAGGAGCTACAATGAGCAGTTCTTC. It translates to CASLGTSGRSYNEQFF.

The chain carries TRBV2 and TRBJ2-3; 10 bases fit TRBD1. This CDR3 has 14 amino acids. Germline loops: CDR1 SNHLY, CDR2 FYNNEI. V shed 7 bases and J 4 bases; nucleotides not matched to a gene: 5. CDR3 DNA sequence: TGTGCCAGCACTGGGACAGGGGTTCCAGATACGCAGTATTTT. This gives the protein CASTGTGVPDTQYF. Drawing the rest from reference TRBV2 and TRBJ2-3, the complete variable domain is EPEVTQTPSHQVTQMGQEVILRCVPISNHLYFYWYRQILGQKVEFLVSFYNNEISEKSEIFDDQFSVERPDGSNFTLKIRSTKLEDSAMYFCASTGTGVPDTQYFGPGTRLTVL.

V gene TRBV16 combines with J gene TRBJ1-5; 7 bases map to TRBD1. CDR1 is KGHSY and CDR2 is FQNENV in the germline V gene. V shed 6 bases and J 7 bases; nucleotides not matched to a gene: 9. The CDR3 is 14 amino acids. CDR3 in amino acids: CASSPRQGGQPQHF. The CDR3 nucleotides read TGTGCCAGCAGTCCCAGACAGGGTGGGCAGCCCCAGCATTTT.

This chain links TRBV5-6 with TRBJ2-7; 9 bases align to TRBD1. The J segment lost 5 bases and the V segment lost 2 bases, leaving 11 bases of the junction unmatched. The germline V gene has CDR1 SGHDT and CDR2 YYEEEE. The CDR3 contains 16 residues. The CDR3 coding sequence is TGTGCCAGCAGCTTTCGCGTTAGGACAGGGGTGAACGAGCAGTACTTC. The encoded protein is CASSFRVRTGVNEQYF.

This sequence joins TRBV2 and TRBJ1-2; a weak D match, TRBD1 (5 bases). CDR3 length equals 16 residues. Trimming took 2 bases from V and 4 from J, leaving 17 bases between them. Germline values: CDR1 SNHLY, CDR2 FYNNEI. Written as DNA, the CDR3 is TGTGCCAGCAGTGAACGTTCGGGGGATTCGTCCTATGGCTACACCTTC. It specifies CASSERSGDSSYGYTF.